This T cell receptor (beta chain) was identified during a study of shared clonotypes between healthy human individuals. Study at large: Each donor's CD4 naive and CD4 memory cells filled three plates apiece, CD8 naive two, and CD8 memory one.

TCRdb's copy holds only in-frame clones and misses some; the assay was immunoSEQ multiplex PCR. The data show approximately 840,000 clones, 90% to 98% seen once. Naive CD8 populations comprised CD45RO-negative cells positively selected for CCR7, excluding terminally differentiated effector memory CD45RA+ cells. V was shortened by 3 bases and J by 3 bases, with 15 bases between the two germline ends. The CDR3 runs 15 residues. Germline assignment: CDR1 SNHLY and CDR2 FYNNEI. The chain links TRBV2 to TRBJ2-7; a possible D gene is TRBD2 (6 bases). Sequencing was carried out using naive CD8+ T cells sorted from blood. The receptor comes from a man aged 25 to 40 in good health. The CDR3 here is CASSDRSSGDYEQYF. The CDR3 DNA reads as TGTGCCAGCAGTGATAGGTCCTCGGGAGACTACGAGCAGTACTTC. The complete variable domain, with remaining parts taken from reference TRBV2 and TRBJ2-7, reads EPEVTQTPSHQVTQMGQEVILRCVPISNHLYFYWYRQILGQKVEFLVSFYNNEISEKSEIFDDQFSVERPDGSNFTLKIRSTKLEDSAMYFCASSDRSSGDYEQYFGPGTRLTVT.